This T cell receptor beta chain was captured in a study of blood T cell repertoires in COVID-19. Study details: Some COVID-19 samples were acute and others convalescent; all came from the United States, Italy and Spain.

This clone occurred once. Study members were between about 18 and 95 years old and lived in approximately 25 US regions. For recovered donors of Cohort 3, there were two negative PCRs, clearance, or symptom resolution. Original handling: Scientists estimated how many nucleated cells there were by amplifying reference gene primers. Assay: immunoSEQ multiplex PCR; the TCRdb copy retains only in-frame clones and omits some. The V and J calls and the clone size are those of that table, but D and trimming were determined from the DNA. The sample lists about 200,000 clones; about 85% were seen once. The germline gives CDR1 LGHNA, CDR2 YNFKEQ. The CDR3 consists of 16 residues. V trimming: 1 base; J trimming: 6 bases; junction bases outside the gene matches: 9.

Sequencing was carried out using PBMCs or T cells enriched from blood (not recorded which). The chain uses TRBV4-2 and TRBJ2-1; 7 bases fit TRBD2. The sequence derives from a woman in her 30s who had recovered from COVID-19. Written as DNA, the CDR3 is TGTGCCAGCAGCCAAGGGGCCGGCGGGGGTCCCAATGAGCAGTTCTTC. Its translation: CASSQGAGGGPNEQFF.